The following is a T cell receptor beta chain sequence with its context. This entry comes from a study of blood T cell repertoires in COVID-19. Study in general: From the United States, Italy and Spain came samples of acute and convalescent COVID-19. Nucleic acid was either cDNA or gDNA, and it came from T cells, B-cell-depleted T cells, or PBMCs.

J lost 3 bases, V lost 6 bases, and 6 bases had no gene match. CDR1 is SNHLY, CDR2 FYNNEI, per germline. The CDR3 length is 15 residues. Under the authors' procedure: Reference gene primer amplification gave nucleated cell count estimates. The data were produced by immunoSEQ multiplex PCR, yet TCRdb's version contains in-frame clones alone and is incomplete. For V, J and clone size, that table is used; D and trimming come from the DNA. The sample contains about 83,000 clones, about 85% of which appear only once. The V gene is TRBV2, the J gene TRBJ2-1; 9 nucleotides line up with TRBD1. The clonotype comes from a woman between 45 and 60 years old with active or convalescent COVID-19. The sequencing sample was made of peripheral blood. CDR3 protein: CASRGDRDDYNEQFF. The CDR3 DNA reads as TGTGCCAGCAGGGGGGACAGGGACGACTACAATGAGCAGTTCTTC.